These 24 T cell receptor beta chains came from one sample sequenced in a study of T cells expressing NK-cell markers. From the 5' RACE reads, TCRdb lists one entry per CDR3 protein and no DNA. The repertoire shows roughly 450,000 distinct CDR3 sequences; the top ten hold roughly 1.4%. The sequenced material came from blood T cells: a sorted CD56 or NKG2C T cell subset, CD4+ or CD8+ T cells, or bulk PBMC T cells (not recorded which). The receptors derive from a woman in her 50s in good health.

The rearrangement joins TRBV29-1 to TRBJ2-3; as DNA is missing, the TRBD1 call by TCRdb cannot be tested. The V gene's germline CDR1 is SQVTM and CDR2 ANQGSEA. CDR3 length: 13 amino acids. The CDR3 spells CSGNRGRGDTQYF.

The chain is built from TRBV29-1 and TRBJ2-1; TCRdb names TRBD2, which stays unverified in the absence of DNA. CDR1 is SQVTM and CDR2 is ANQGSEA in the germline V gene. The CDR3 is 15 residues long. The CDR3 sequence is CSVEDRRTSFGEQFF.

Here the CDR3 reads CASTVGGSRNQPQHF. The rearrangement links TRBV12-3 or TRBV12-4 to TRBJ1-5; TCRdb indicates TRBD1, and absent DNA this call remains unverified. This CDR3 comprises 15 residues.

The chain employs TRBV2 and TRBJ2-3; TCRdb indicates TRBD2, and absent DNA this call remains unverified. CDR3 length: 14 amino acids. Germline CDR1 and CDR2: SNHLY and FYNNEI. CDR3: CASRSPLSTDTQYF.

This rearrangement joins TRBV7-9 to TRBJ2-1. The CDR3 loop spans 20 amino acids. Per the germline V gene, CDR1 is SEHNR and CDR2 is FQNEAQ (reference sequence). The CDR3 sequence is CASSYQTLFRNRTLNNEQFF.

The chain combines TRBV20-1 with TRBJ2-2. Germline CDR1 is DFQATT and CDR2 is SNEGSKA (reference sequence). The CDR3 has 16 amino acids. The CDR3 sequence is CSARDWAADFTGELFF.

V and J are TRBV18 and TRBJ1-2; TCRdb lists TRBD1, though no DNA is available to test this call. CDR1 is KGHSH, CDR2 LQKENI, per germline. This CDR3 spans 12 amino acids. The CDR3 loop is CASSRDGYGYTF. The full variable domain, with the rest looked up from reference TRBV18 and TRBJ1-2, is NAGVMQNPRHLVRRRGQEARLRCSPMKGHSHVYWYRQLPEEGLKFMVYLQKENIIDESGMPKERFSAEFPKEGPSILRIQQVVRGDSAAYFCASSRDGYGYTFGSGTRLTVV.

The chain joins TRBV5-1 to TRBJ2-7; TCRdb gives TRBD1 as the D gene, but with no DNA this cannot be confirmed. This CDR3 comprises 14 residues. Looked up from germline, CDR1 is SGHRS and CDR2 is YFSETQ. The CDR3 sequence: CASSPGQATYEQYF.

The chain recombines TRBV5-1 with TRBJ1-1. The germline CDR1 and CDR2 sequences are SGHRS and YFSETQ. The CDR3 is 13 residues long. The CDR3: CASSSGQSAEAFF.

CDR3 loop: CASSQVSGVTQYF. V and J are TRBV14 and TRBJ2-3; lacking DNA, the TRBD2 call made by TCRdb goes unchecked. Per germline, CDR1 SGHDN and CDR2 FVKESK. The CDR3 contains 13 residues. The full variable domain, its missing parts supplied by reference TRBV14 and TRBJ2-3, is EAGVTQFPSHSVIEKGQTVTLRCDPISGHDNLYWYRRVMGKEIKFLLHFVKESKQDESGMPNNRFLAERTGGTYSTLKVQPAELEDSGVYFCASSQVSGVTQYFGPGTRLTVL.

J is TRBJ2-2 and V is TRBV27. The germline V gene has CDR1 MNHEY and CDR2 SMNVEV (reference sequence). This CDR3 is 14 amino acids long. This chain's CDR3 is CASTQIGNTGELFF.

CDR3 residues: CASSLAGQGRVEQYF. The chain employs TRBV5-1 and TRBJ2-7; TCRdb selects TRBD1, and the lack of DNA leaves this call unchecked. This CDR3 spans 15 amino acids. Germline-derived CDR1 and CDR2 are SGHRS and YFSETQ.

The chain couples TRBV20-1 to TRBJ2-1; no DNA is available, so the TRBD2 call from TCRdb remains unchecked. The CDR3 length is 13 residues. The germline V gene has CDR1 DFQATT and CDR2 SNEGSKA (reference sequence). The CDR3 loop reads CSAEGLSYNEQFF.

The V gene is TRBV7-9, the J gene TRBJ1-1; absent DNA, TCRdb's TRBD1 call cannot be checked. This CDR3 spans 15 amino acids. Germline lookup yields CDR1 SEHNR and CDR2 FQNEAQ (reference sequence). The CDR3 protein is CASIQNRAANTEAFF.

The chain employs TRBV6-5 and TRBJ1-6; TCRdb reports TRBD1, a call that lacks DNA to check it against. Germline loops: CDR1 MNHEY, CDR2 SVGAGI. The CDR3 totals 15 residues. This chain's CDR3 is CASSPEGTGNSPLHF.

The CDR3 sequence is CASTNGLGTGELFF. The J gene is TRBJ2-2, the V gene TRBV5-6. CDR1 and CDR2 from the germline V gene are SGHDT and YYEEEE. CDR3 size: 14 residues.

The chain has TRBV3-1 and TRBJ2-1. Per germline, CDR1 LGHDT and CDR2 YNNKEL (reference sequence). The CDR3 runs 15 residues. CDR3 residues: CASSQRSFSYNEQFF.

The chain combines TRBV7-9 with TRBJ2-3; TCRdb names TRBD1, which stays unverified in the absence of DNA. There are 16 residues in the CDR3. In germline, CDR1 is SEHNR, CDR2 FQNEAQ (reference sequence). CDR3 region: CASSPLGGVGTDTQYF.

V and J are TRBV11-3 and TRBJ2-1; the TRBD2 assignment by TCRdb is unverifiable without DNA. The germline gives CDR1 SGHNT, CDR2 YENEEA. This CDR3 has 17 amino acids. CDR3 in amino acids: CASSLVLAERLVDEQFF.

J is TRBJ2-3 and V is TRBV29-1; the D call of TRBD1 rests on TCRdb alone, since no DNA is present to check it. The CDR3 has 15 residues. Looked up from germline, CDR1 is SQVTM and CDR2 is ANQGSEA. This CDR3 is CSVEGGAGSTDTQYF.

The chain is built from TRBV29-1 and TRBJ2-6; as DNA is missing, the TRBD1 call by TCRdb cannot be tested. This CDR3 contains 17 residues. Germline CDR1 is SQVTM and CDR2 is ANQGSEA. The CDR3 loop is CSVSPSLGLGGANVLTF. The full variable domain, rest sourced from reference TRBV29-1 and TRBJ2-6, is SAVISQKPSRDICQRGTSLTIQCQVDSQVTMMFWYRQQPGQSLTLIATANQGSEATYESGFVIDKFPISRPNLTFSTLTVSNMSPEDSSIYLCSVSPSLGLGGANVLTFGAGSRLTVL.

V and J are TRBV10-2 and TRBJ2-5; TCRdb gives TRBD1 as the D gene, but with no DNA this cannot be confirmed. The CDR3 is made up of 16 amino acids. Germline V CDR1 and CDR2: WSHSY, SAAADI. The CDR3 is CASSDFRTGGQETQYF.

The V call is TRBV29-1, the J call TRBJ2-3; TCRdb's D gene call, TRBD1, goes unchecked for lack of DNA. CDR3 length: 15 residues. The germline V gene has CDR1 SQVTM and CDR2 ANQGSEA. The chain's CDR3 is CSVGGGVSSTDTQYF.

The rearrangement joins TRBV15 to TRBJ1-3; TCRdb returns TRBD1, unconfirmable since there is no DNA. The CDR3 spans 18 residues. Germline-derived CDR1 and CDR2 are LNHNV and YYDKDF (reference sequence). CDR3: CATSNRDRGFSSGNTIYF.